This is a list of T cell receptor beta chains from one sample in a study of neurological immune-mediated disorders. MiXCR, applied by TCRdb to the 5' RACE reads, yields one record per CDR3 protein. The sample carries 57,000 or so distinct CDR3 sequences, over 9.5% recorded once. Sequenced material: PBMCs. The receptors originated from a man aged 55 to 70 in good health. The CDR3 runs from the conserved cysteine through the conserved F or W. A D gene is named only where the DNA matches it firmly. Clone size is shown for a subset of rows, as once, few, many or a class of expanded clone.

v_gene: TRBV20-1
j_gene: TRBJ2-1
abundance: many
d_gene: TRBD2
CDR3aa: CSARVGGGVNEQFF
CDR3nt: TGCAGTGCTAGAGTTGGCGGGGGGGTGAATGAGCAGTTCTTC

v_gene: TRBV7-2
j_gene: TRBJ2-5
abundance: NA
d_gene: TRBD2
CDR3aa: CASSLASGQNQETQYF
CDR3nt: TGTGCCAGCAGCTTAGCTAGCGGGCAAAACCAAGAGACCCAGTACTTC

v_gene: TRBV18
j_gene: TRBJ2-7
abundance: many
d_gene: TRBD1
CDR3aa: CASSPHPKDRERYVYEQYF
CDR3nt: TGTGCCAGCTCACCTCACCCTAAAGACAGGGAAAGGTATGTCTACGAGCAGTACTTC

v_gene: TRBV7-3
j_gene: TRBJ2-3
abundance: many
d_gene: TRBD2
CDR3aa: CASSLGGGRTDTQYF
CDR3nt: TGTGCCAGCAGCTTGGGGGGGGGACGCACAGATACGCAGTATTTT

v_gene: TRBV12-3/TRBV12-4
j_gene: TRBJ1-6
abundance: many
d_gene: TRBD1
CDR3aa: CATTPQGGNSPLHF
CDR3nt: TGTGCCACCACACCGCAGGGGGGGAATTCACCCCTCCACTTT

v_gene: TRBV9
j_gene: TRBJ1-3
abundance: many
d_gene: NA
CDR3aa: CASSVSPVSGNTIYF
CDR3nt: TGTGCCAGCAGCGTATCCCCGGTCTCTGGAAACACCATATATTTT

v_gene: TRBV29-1
j_gene: TRBJ2-7
abundance: many
d_gene: TRBD1
CDR3aa: CSAGTGPYHEQYF
CDR3nt: TGCAGCGCCGGGACAGGACCCTACCACGAGCAGTACTTC

v_gene: TRBV5-1
j_gene: TRBJ1-1
abundance: many
d_gene: NA
CDR3aa: CASSSDGQFTEAFF
CDR3nt: TGCGCCAGCAGCTCCGACGGACAGTTCACTGAAGCTTTCTTT

v_gene: TRBV7-2
j_gene: TRBJ2-1
abundance: few
d_gene: TRBD2
CDR3aa: CASSLIRRLAGGEREEQFF
CDR3nt: TGTGCCAGCAGCTTAATCCGACGGCTAGCGGGGGGGGAAAGGGAGGAGCAGTTCTTC

v_gene: TRBV4-3
j_gene: TRBJ1-2
abundance: many
d_gene: NA
CDR3aa: CASSQDGAADGGYGYTF
CDR3nt: TGCGCCAGCAGCCAAGATGGAGCGGCCGACGGGGGGTATGGCTACACCTTC

v_gene: TRBV2
j_gene: TRBJ1-3
abundance: many
d_gene: NA
CDR3aa: CASSEGQVSGNTIYF
CDR3nt: TGTGCCAGCAGTGAGGGGCAGGTATCTGGAAACACCATATATTTT

v_gene: TRBV5-5
j_gene: TRBJ2-1
abundance: many
d_gene: NA
CDR3aa: CASSPRQVLFF
CDR3nt: TGTGCCAGCAGCCCACGACAGGTACTGTTCTTC

v_gene: TRBV27
j_gene: TRBJ2-1
abundance: once
d_gene: NA
CDR3aa: CASSFNGYNEQFF
CDR3nt: TGTGCCAGCAGTTTTAATGGATACAATGAGCAGTTCTTC

v_gene: TRBV20-1
j_gene: TRBJ1-4
abundance: many
d_gene: NA
CDR3aa: CSASGGDEKLFF
CDR3nt: TGCAGTGCTAGTGGAGGGGACGAAAAACTGTTTTTT

v_gene: TRBV6-1
j_gene: TRBJ1-2
abundance: many
d_gene: NA
CDR3aa: CASSEYRDYTF
CDR3nt: TGTGCCAGCAGTGAATATCGCGACTACACCTTC

v_gene: TRBV7-3
j_gene: TRBJ2-1
abundance: many
d_gene: NA
CDR3aa: CASSLSGGDWNEQFF
CDR3nt: TGTGCCAGCAGCTTGAGCGGAGGGGATTGGAATGAGCAGTTCTTC

v_gene: TRBV21-1
j_gene: TRBJ2-5
abundance: many
d_gene: NA
CDR3aa: CASSKGPRQGGPNQTQYF
CDR3nt: TGTGCCAGCAGCAAAGGCCCCCGACAGGGGGGCCCCAACCAGACCCAGTACTTC

v_gene: TRBV5-1
j_gene: TRBJ2-7
abundance: once
d_gene: TRBD1
CDR3aa: CASSSGQGGEQYF
CDR3nt: TGCGCCAGCAGCTCCGGACAGGGTGGCGAGCAGTACTTC

v_gene: TRBV18
j_gene: TRBJ1-5
abundance: many
d_gene: TRBD1
CDR3aa: CASSPDRDRQPQHF
CDR3nt: TGTGCCAGCTCTCCCGACAGGGACCGGCAGCCCCAGCATTTT

v_gene: TRBV4-1
j_gene: TRBJ1-2
abundance: many
d_gene: NA
CDR3aa: CASSQTPGEGRGYTF
CDR3nt: TGCGCCAGCAGCCAGACTCCCGGGGAGGGTCGAGGCTACACCTTC

v_gene: TRBV12-3/TRBV12-4
j_gene: TRBJ2-4
abundance: many
d_gene: TRBD1
CDR3aa: CASSPWTGEAKNIQYF
CDR3nt: TGTGCCAGCAGTCCATGGACAGGGGAAGCCAAAAACATTCAGTACTTC

v_gene: TRBV20-1
j_gene: TRBJ1-1
abundance: many
d_gene: NA
CDR3aa: CSARGVGGAFF
CDR3nt: TGCAGTGCTAGAGGAGTAGGGGGAGCTTTCTTT

v_gene: TRBV6-2/TRBV6-3
j_gene: TRBJ2-3
abundance: many
d_gene: NA
CDR3aa: CASSYGAGRGDTQYF
CDR3nt: TGTGCCAGCAGTTACGGCGCGGGGCGGGGAGATACGCAGTATTTT

v_gene: TRBV10-3
j_gene: TRBJ1-1
abundance: many
d_gene: TRBD1
CDR3aa: CAISDRDRGGPEAFF
CDR3nt: TGTGCCATCAGCGACCGGGACAGGGGAGGGCCTGAAGCTTTCTTT

v_gene: TRBV5-1
j_gene: TRBJ1-2
abundance: many
d_gene: TRBD1
CDR3aa: CASSFPGTGGADGYTF
CDR3nt: TGCGCCAGCAGCTTCCCCGGAACAGGGGGCGCCGATGGCTACACCTTC

v_gene: TRBV28
j_gene: TRBJ2-1
abundance: many
d_gene: TRBD2
CDR3aa: CASLGGVAGGYNEQFF
CDR3nt: TGTGCCAGCCTTGGGGGGGTAGCGGGGGGATACAATGAGCAGTTCTTC

v_gene: TRBV20-1
j_gene: TRBJ1-1
abundance: many
d_gene: NA
CDR3aa: CSARGGGNMNTEAFF
CDR3nt: TGCAGTGCTAGGGGGGGGGGAAATATGAACACTGAAGCTTTCTTT

v_gene: TRBV7-9
j_gene: TRBJ2-5
abundance: many
d_gene: TRBD1
CDR3aa: CASSTMDREETQYF
CDR3nt: TGTGCCAGCAGCACTATGGACAGGGAGGAGACCCAGTACTTC

v_gene: TRBV5-1
j_gene: TRBJ2-1
abundance: few
d_gene: TRBD1
CDR3aa: CASCAGTGSYNEQFF
CDR3nt: TGCGCCAGCTGCGCCGGGACAGGGTCCTACAATGAGCAGTTCTTC

v_gene: TRBV20-1
j_gene: TRBJ2-5
abundance: many
d_gene: TRBD2
CDR3aa: CSGSRGGGETQYF
CDR3nt: TGCAGTGGTTCGCGGGGCGGGGGTGAGACCCAGTACTTC

v_gene: TRBV5-5
j_gene: TRBJ2-3
abundance: many
d_gene: NA
CDR3aa: CASSLRGVPSTDTQYF
CDR3nt: TGTGCCAGCAGCTTGCGCGGGGTACCTAGCACAGATACGCAGTATTTT

v_gene: TRBV7-2
j_gene: TRBJ2-3
abundance: many
d_gene: TRBD1
CDR3aa: CASSLATGNTDTQYF
CDR3nt: TGTGCCAGCAGCTTAGCGACAGGGAATACAGATACGCAGTATTTT

v_gene: TRBV7-6
j_gene: TRBJ2-7
abundance: few
d_gene: TRBD2
CDR3aa: CASSHGLAGIYEQYF
CDR3nt: TGTGCCAGCAGCCACGGACTAGCGGGGATCTACGAGCAGTACTTC

v_gene: TRBV5-1
j_gene: TRBJ1-1
abundance: few
d_gene: TRBD1
CDR3aa: CASSQGQLAFF
CDR3nt: TGCGCCAGCAGCCAGGGACAGTTAGCTTTCTTT

v_gene: TRBV29-1
j_gene: TRBJ1-4
abundance: NA
d_gene: NA
CDR3aa: CSARGPGGHEKLFF
CDR3nt: TGCAGCGCCCGGGGCCCCGGGGGACACGAAAAACTGTTTTTT

v_gene: TRBV6-6
j_gene: TRBJ1-1
abundance: NA
d_gene: NA
CDR3aa: CASSYSILETEAFF
CDR3nt: TGTGCCAGCAGTTACTCAATCCTGGAGACTGAAGCTTTCTTT

v_gene: TRBV18
j_gene: TRBJ2-2
abundance: NA
d_gene: NA
CDR3aa: CASSPDTGELFF
CDR3nt: TGTGCCAGCTCACCGGACACCGGGGAGCTGTTTTTT

v_gene: TRBV6-5
j_gene: TRBJ1-1
abundance: many
d_gene: NA
CDR3aa: CASSYQRGAGTEAFF
CDR3nt: TGTGCCAGCAGTTACCAGCGGGGCGCGGGGACTGAAGCTTTCTTT

v_gene: TRBV7-2
j_gene: TRBJ1-2
abundance: many
d_gene: NA
CDR3aa: CASSLAMRDSDYGYTF
CDR3nt: TGTGCCAGCAGCTTAGCGATGAGGGATTCAGACTATGGCTACACCTTC

v_gene: TRBV4-3
j_gene: TRBJ1-1
abundance: NA
d_gene: TRBD1
CDR3aa: CASSQGTGGSMNTEAFF
CDR3nt: TGCGCCAGCAGCCAAGGTACAGGGGGCTCCATGAACACTGAAGCTTTCTTT

v_gene: TRBV7-8
j_gene: TRBJ2-1
abundance: many
d_gene: TRBD2
CDR3aa: CASSLIAGAYNEQFF
CDR3nt: TGTGCCAGCAGCTTAATAGCGGGGGCATACAATGAGCAGTTCTTC

v_gene: TRBV7-2
j_gene: TRBJ1-2
abundance: many
d_gene: NA
CDR3aa: CASSPARAYGYTF
CDR3nt: TGTGCCAGCAGCCCCGCTAGGGCCTATGGCTACACCTTC

v_gene: TRBV18
j_gene: TRBJ1-6
abundance: many
d_gene: NA
CDR3aa: CASSPSSYNSPLHF
CDR3nt: TGTGCCAGCTCTCCTAGCTCCTATAATTCACCCCTCCACTTT

v_gene: TRBV5-1
j_gene: TRBJ2-2
abundance: many
d_gene: NA
CDR3aa: CASSRIPTNTGELFF
CDR3nt: TGCGCCAGCAGCCGGATCCCTACGAACACCGGGGAGCTGTTTTTT

v_gene: TRBV5-6
j_gene: TRBJ2-5
abundance: many
d_gene: NA
CDR3aa: CASSLVRNAETQYF
CDR3nt: TGTGCCAGCAGCCTGGTGCGTAACGCGGAGACCCAGTACTTC

v_gene: TRBV12-3/TRBV12-4
j_gene: TRBJ1-2
abundance: NA
d_gene: NA
CDR3aa: CASSSQGPPYGYTF
CDR3nt: TGTGCCAGCAGTTCTCAGGGGCCTCCCTATGGCTACACCTTC

v_gene: TRBV7-2
j_gene: TRBJ1-4
abundance: many
d_gene: TRBD1
CDR3aa: CASSRDRGSTNEKLFF
CDR3nt: TGTGCCAGCAGCCGGGACAGGGGCTCAACTAATGAAAAACTGTTTTTT

v_gene: TRBV11-2
j_gene: TRBJ2-1
abundance: many
d_gene: TRBD1
CDR3aa: CASSFYSDRGLHNEQFF
CDR3nt: TGTGCCAGCAGCTTTTATTCTGACAGGGGTCTTCACAATGAGCAGTTCTTC

v_gene: TRBV20-1
j_gene: TRBJ2-7
abundance: many
d_gene: TRBD1
CDR3aa: CSARPQGAGEQYF
CDR3nt: TGCAGTGCTAGACCACAGGGGGCGGGCGAGCAGTACTTC

v_gene: TRBV29-1
j_gene: TRBJ2-7
abundance: NA
d_gene: TRBD1
CDR3aa: CSVEGDRRPGEKYF
CDR3nt: TGCAGCGTTGAAGGGGACAGGAGGCCGGGGGAGAAGTACTTC

v_gene: TRBV12-3/TRBV12-4
j_gene: TRBJ2-1
abundance: many
d_gene: NA
CDR3aa: CASSLAYRGPTAADNEQFF
CDR3nt: TGTGCCAGCAGTTTAGCGTATCGTGGGCCGACCGCGGCCGACAATGAGCAGTTCTTC

v_gene: TRBV6-2/TRBV6-3
j_gene: TRBJ2-7
abundance: many
d_gene: TRBD1
CDR3aa: CASTGTGTYEQYF
CDR3nt: TGTGCCAGCACCGGGACAGGGACCTACGAGCAGTACTTC

v_gene: TRBV9
j_gene: TRBJ2-3
abundance: many
d_gene: TRBD2
CDR3aa: CASSSQVLADTQYF
CDR3nt: TGTGCCAGCAGCTCCCAAGTACTAGCGGATACGCAGTATTTT

v_gene: TRBV12-3/TRBV12-4
j_gene: TRBJ2-7
abundance: NA
d_gene: NA
CDR3aa: CASSGGHEQYF
CDR3nt: TGTGCCAGCAGTGGGGGGCACGAGCAGTACTTC

v_gene: TRBV10-3
j_gene: TRBJ1-4
abundance: many
d_gene: TRBD1
CDR3aa: CAIRPGTGSSTNEKLFF
CDR3nt: TGTGCCATCAGACCCGGGACAGGGTCCTCAACTAATGAAAAACTGTTTTTT

v_gene: TRBV20-1
j_gene: TRBJ2-5
abundance: many
d_gene: TRBD2
CDR3aa: CSARRGGGGSQETQYF
CDR3nt: TGCAGTGCAAGGAGGGGGGGCGGGGGGTCCCAAGAGACCCAGTACTTC